One and the same sample provided the 5 T cell receptor beta chains below, sequenced in a study of blood T cell repertoires in COVID-19. Assay: immunoSEQ multiplex PCR; the TCRdb copy retains only in-frame clones and omits some. This table holds 70,000 or so clones, more than 75% found once. The source material was peripheral blood. These TCRs come from an elderly woman with active or convalescent COVID-19.

This rearrangement joins TRBV2 to TRBJ1-1, with TRBD1 identical over 11 bases. J gave up 7 bases and V 10 bases, and 8 bases lay outside the gene matches. Germline lookup yields CDR1 SNHLY and CDR2 FYNNEI. The CDR3 length is 13 residues. The CDR3 DNA reads as TGTGCCACCAGGGGACAGGGGGTTATTGAAGCTTTCTTT. This sequence encodes CATRGQGVIEAFF.

The rearrangement joins TRBV6-1 to TRBJ2-7, with TRBD1 matching over 9 bases. Germline CDR1 and CDR2: MNHNS and SASEGT. V shed 3 bases and J 2 bases; nucleotides not matched to a gene: 8. This CDR3 has 16 residues. Here the CDR3 DNA reads TGTGCCAGCAGTGAGACCGGGACAGGGTTTCCCTACGAGCAGTACTTC. As protein: CASSETGTGFPYEQYF.

The chain couples TRBV21-1 to TRBJ2-1; no check of the table's D call, TRBD2, against the DNA was made. TRBV21-1 is marked as a pseudogene. The CDR3 has 18 residues. The CDR3 spells CASSKDGPRRFSYNEQFF. The CDR3 DNA reads TGTGCCAGCAGCAAAGATGGTCCGAGGAGGTTCTCCTACAATGAGCAGTTCTTC.

The genes are TRBV15 and TRBJ2-5; tentative D call: TRBD2 (6 bases). Deletions cut 1 base from V and 1 base from J, with 7 bases between. The CDR3 is made up of 14 amino acids. Germline CDR1 is LNHNV and CDR2 is YYDKDF (reference sequence). The CDR3 bases are TGTGCCACCAGCAGAGGGGACTTCCAAGAGACCCAGTACTTC. This codes for CATSRGDFQETQYF.

V is TRBV23-1 and J is TRBJ2-7; no clear D. TRBV23-1 is an ORF, and what it does is uncertain. This CDR3 is built from 20 residues. V lost 7 bases, J lost 0 bases, and 31 bases lay in between. CDR3 sequence reads: CASNVVSARPYKRSSYEQYF. CDR3 bases: TGCGCCAGCAATGTTGTTTCTGCGAGGCCCTACAAGAGGAGCTCCTACGAGCAGTACTTC.